This TCR beta chain stems from a study of blood T cells in healthy people across ages. Per germline, CDR1 SGHAT and CDR2 FQNNGV. Trimming removed 3 bases from V and 2 bases from J, with 17 bases in between. The CDR3 is 17 amino acids. Study results and caveats: Naive CD4+ cell counts and diversity both ran higher in long-lived than in aged donors. Researchers judged that diversity estimates from one million T cells fell short of true values. Age brought a roughly linear fall in TCR beta diversity measured per million T cells.

A second PCR, run for roughly 7 to 11 cycles, used a sample-barcoded 5' primer plus a J-beta primer mix. From the 5' RACE reads, TCRdb called clonotypes with MiXCR, one entry per CDR3 protein. The sample yields 1.5 million to 2 million distinct CDR3 sequences, approximately 50% seen once. Per sample, at least 5.5 micrograms of total RNA were extracted. In the case of this clonotype: Its antigen remains unidentified.

The gene calls are TRBV11-2 and TRBJ2-1, with D perhaps TRBD1 or TRBD2 (6 bases each). The TCR comes from a woman between 40 and 55 years old in good health. Sequencing was performed on blood. CDR3 sequence (DNA): TGTGCCAGCAGCTTTTGGGGAGGACAGAGACCCTACAATGAGCAGTTCTTC. It is translated as CASSFWGGQRPYNEQFF.